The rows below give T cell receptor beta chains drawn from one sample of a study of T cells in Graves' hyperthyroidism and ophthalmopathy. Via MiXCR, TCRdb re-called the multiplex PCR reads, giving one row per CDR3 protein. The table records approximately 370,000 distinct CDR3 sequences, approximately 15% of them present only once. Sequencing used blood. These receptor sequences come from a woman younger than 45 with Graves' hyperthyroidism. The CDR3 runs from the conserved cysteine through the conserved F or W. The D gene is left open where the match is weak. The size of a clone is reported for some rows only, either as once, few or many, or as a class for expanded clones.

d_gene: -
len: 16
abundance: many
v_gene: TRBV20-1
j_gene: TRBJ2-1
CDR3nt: TGCAGTGCTAGATCCGCCGGGACTTCCCTCTACAATGAGCAGTTCTTC
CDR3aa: CSARSAGTSLYNEQFF

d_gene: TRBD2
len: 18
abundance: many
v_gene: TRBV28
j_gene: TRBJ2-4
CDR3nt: TGTGCCAGCAGCGCGGGACTAGCGGGAGGTGTGGCCAAAAACATTCAGTACTTC
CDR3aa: CASSAGLAGGVAKNIQYF

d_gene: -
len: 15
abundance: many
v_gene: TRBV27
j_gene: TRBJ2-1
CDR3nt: TGTGCCAGCAGTTACGCCGGGCCAACTCACAATGAGCAGTTCTTC
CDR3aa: CASSYAGPTHNEQFF

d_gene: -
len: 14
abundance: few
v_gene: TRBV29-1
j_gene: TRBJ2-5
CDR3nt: TGCAGCGTTGTAAAGGGGTTATCCCAAGAGACCCAGTACTTC
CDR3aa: CSVVKGLSQETQYF

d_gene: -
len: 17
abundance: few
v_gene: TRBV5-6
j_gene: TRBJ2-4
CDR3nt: TGTGCCAGCAGCTTGCGCTCTGGAGGCTTAGCCAAAAACATTCAGTACTTC
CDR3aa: CASSLRSGGLAKNIQYF

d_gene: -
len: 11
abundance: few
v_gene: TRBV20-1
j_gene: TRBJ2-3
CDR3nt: TGCAGTGCGACCAAGACGGATACGCAGTATTTT
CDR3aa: CSATKTDTQYF

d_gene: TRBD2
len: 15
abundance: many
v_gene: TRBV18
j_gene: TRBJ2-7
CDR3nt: TGTGCCAGCTCACCGGGACTAGGGAACTCCTACGAGCAGTACTTC
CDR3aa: CASSPGLGNSYEQYF

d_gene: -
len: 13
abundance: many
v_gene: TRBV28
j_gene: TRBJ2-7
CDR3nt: TGTGCCAGCAGTCCTCGAAGCTCCTACGAGCAGTACTTC
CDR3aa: CASSPRSSYEQYF

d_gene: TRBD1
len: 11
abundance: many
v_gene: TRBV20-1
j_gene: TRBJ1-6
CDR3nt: TGCACGACGGACAGGGTAACACCCCTCCACTTT
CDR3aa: CTTDRVTPLHF

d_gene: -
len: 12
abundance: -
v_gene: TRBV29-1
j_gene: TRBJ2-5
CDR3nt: TGCAGCGTTGCAGGAATCCAAGAGACCCAGTACTTC
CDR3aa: CSVAGIQETQYF

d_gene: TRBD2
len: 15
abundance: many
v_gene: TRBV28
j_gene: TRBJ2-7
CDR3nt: TGTGCCAGCAGTTACGAGGGACTAGGGGGATACGAGCAGTACTTC
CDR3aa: CASSYEGLGGYEQYF

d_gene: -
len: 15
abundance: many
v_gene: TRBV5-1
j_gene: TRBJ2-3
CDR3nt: TGCGCCAGCAGCTTGGCGGTTGGAGGGGTAGATACGCAGTATTTT
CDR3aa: CASSLAVGGVDTQYF

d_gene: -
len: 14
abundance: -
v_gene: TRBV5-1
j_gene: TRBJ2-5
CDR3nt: TGCGCCAGCAGCTTTTTAGGGGTCGCGGAGACCCAGTACTTC
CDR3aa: CASSFLGVAETQYF

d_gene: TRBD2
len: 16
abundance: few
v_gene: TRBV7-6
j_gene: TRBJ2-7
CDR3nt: TGTGCCAGCAGCTTAGCGCAACTAGCGGGAGTCCACGAGCAGTACTTC
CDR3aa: CASSLAQLAGVHEQYF

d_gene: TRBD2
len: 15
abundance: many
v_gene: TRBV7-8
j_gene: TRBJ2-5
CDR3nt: TGTGCCAGCAGCCCCCGTGGGAGGGCACAAGAGACCCAGTACTTC
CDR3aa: CASSPRGRAQETQYF